This is a list of T cell receptor beta chains from one sample in a study of cytomegalovirus exposure and HLA in healthy donors. Only in-frame clones appear in the TCRdb table, and some are missing; sequencing was by immunoSEQ multiplex PCR. The data contain 190,000 or so clones, 65% to 85% of them singletons. The sequencing sample was made of PBMCs. Every receptor here comes from a woman between 18 and 29 years old in good health and CMV-seropositive. The CDR3 runs from the conserved cysteine through the conserved F or W. A D gene is named only where the DNA matches it firmly. Size values are once, few and many counts, or a class for expanded clones, and some rows have none.

D: NA
J: TRBJ2-7
V: TRBV4-1
size: NA
DNA: TGCGCCAGCAGCCAAGTAGTTCAGGGCTCCTACGAGCAGTACTTC
CDR3: CASSQVVQGSYEQYF

D: NA
J: TRBJ1-1
V: TRBV27
size: NA
DNA: TGTGCCAGCAGTTGGGGGGGCGCGAACACTGAAGCTTTCTTT
CDR3: CASSWGGANTEAFF

D: TRBD2
J: TRBJ2-3
V: TRBV9
size: NA
DNA: TGTGCCAGCAGCGTAGACCCCCGGGGGGGACTCACAGATACGCAGTATTTT
CDR3: CASSVDPRGGLTDTQYF

D: TRBD2
J: TRBJ2-3
V: TRBV7-2
size: NA
DNA: TGTGCCAGCAGCCGCCCGATGCGGGGGGACACAGATACGCAGTATTTT
CDR3: CASSRPMRGDTDTQYF

D: NA
J: TRBJ2-3
V: TRBV4-2
size: NA
DNA: TGTGCCAGCAGCCAAGGACGGGCAGATACGCAGTATTTT
CDR3: CASSQGRADTQYF

D: NA
J: TRBJ2-1
V: TRBV7-3
size: NA
DNA: TGTGCCAGCAGTTTAACCGCCGGGACTCTTATTAGGTTCTTC
CDR3: CASSLTAGTLIRFF

D: TRBD1
J: TRBJ2-3
V: TRBV27
size: NA
DNA: TGTGCCAGCAGTTCCCGGGACAGACTCACAGATACGCAGTATTTT
CDR3: CASSSRDRLTDTQYF

D: TRBD1
J: TRBJ2-2
V: TRBV25-1
size: NA
DNA: TGTGCCAGCAGTGAGCCGGGACAGAAAACCGGGGAGCTGTTTTTT
CDR3: CASSEPGQKTGELFF

D: NA
J: TRBJ1-6
V: TRBV19
size: once
DNA: TGTGCCAGTAGTATAGGGGGGCGAACGGTTAATTCACCCCTCCACTTT
CDR3: CASSIGGRTVNSPLHF

D: TRBD2
J: TRBJ2-1
V: TRBV19
size: NA
DNA: TGTGCCACATCGGTCCAGCGGGGGGCCAAACAGTTCTTC
CDR3: CATSVQRGAKQFF

D: NA
J: TRBJ1-1
V: TRBV18
size: few
DNA: TGTGCCAGCTCACCGGACTCCTGGAACACTGAAGCTTTCTTT
CDR3: CASSPDSWNTEAFF

D: NA
J: TRBJ1-2
V: TRBV2
size: NA
DNA: TGTGCCAGCAGTGAGATCCCCGGGGGAGCAGGAAACTATGGCTACACCTTC
CDR3: CASSEIPGGAGNYGYTF

D: TRBD1
J: TRBJ2-3
V: TRBV4-1
size: NA
DNA: TGCGCCAGCAGCCAAGATCCGGGACAGGGGGGAGATACGCAGTATTTT
CDR3: CASSQDPGQGGDTQYF

D: NA
J: TRBJ2-1
V: TRBV6-6
size: once
DNA: TGTGCCAGCAGTTACACCAGGTCTGAGCAGTTCTTC
CDR3: CASSYTRSEQFF

D: NA
J: TRBJ1-1
V: TRBV6-4
size: many
DNA: TGTGCCAGCAGTGACACAGGGAACACTGAAGCTTTCTTT
CDR3: CASSDTGNTEAFF

D: TRBD2
J: TRBJ2-2
V: TRBV6-1
size: NA
DNA: TGTGCCAGCAGTGTCAGGGAGGGCGGGGAGCTGTTTTTT
CDR3: CASSVREGGELFF

D: NA
J: TRBJ1-2
V: TRBV6-6
size: NA
DNA: TGTGCCAGCACTTCAGGGAGGAACTATGGCTACACCTTC
CDR3: CASTSGRNYGYTF

D: TRBD1
J: TRBJ1-2
V: TRBV11-1
size: NA
DNA: TGTGCCAGCAGCCTGATACCGGGACAGGGCGGCCGGCGGGCCGGCTACACCTTC
CDR3: CASSLIPGQGGRRAGYTF

D: TRBD2
J: TRBJ2-1
V: TRBV2
size: NA
DNA: TGTGCCAGCAGTGATTCGGGGGGCTCCTACAATGAGCAGTTCTTC
CDR3: CASSDSGGSYNEQFF

D: TRBD1
J: TRBJ1-3
V: TRBV18
size: NA
DNA: TGTGCCAGCTCACCCCGCGGGCAGGGGGAAGGAAACACCATATATTTT
CDR3: CASSPRGQGEGNTIYF

D: NA
J: TRBJ1-6
V: TRBV2
size: NA
DNA: TGTGCCAGCAGTGAAGTTTGGGGGCCCCATTCACCCCTCCACTTT
CDR3: CASSEVWGPHSPLHF

D: NA
J: TRBJ2-7
V: TRBV4-3
size: few
DNA: TGCGCCAGCAGCCAAGATGACCGGGGAGAGCAGTACTTC
CDR3: CASSQDDRGEQYF

D: NA
J: TRBJ1-2
V: TRBV10-3
size: once
DNA: TGTGCCATCAGCGTAACATGGGGGGATGGCTACACCTTC
CDR3: CAISVTWGDGYTF

D: TRBD1
J: TRBJ1-2
V: TRBV25-1
size: NA
DNA: TGTGCCAGCAGTTGGACAGGGGTTCCTGGCTACACCTTC
CDR3: CASSWTGVPGYTF

D: NA
J: TRBJ2-7
V: TRBV27
size: NA
DNA: TGTGCCAGCAGTTTTTTCCGGGTCGCGGGGGCGTTCGAGCAGTACTTC
CDR3: CASSFFRVAGAFEQYF

D: NA
J: TRBJ1-2
V: TRBV5-4
size: NA
DNA: TGTGCCAGCAGCTTGGAGGTTGACGGGAAGTGGTGGGATGGCTACACCTTC
CDR3: CASSLEVDGKWWDGYTF

D: NA
J: TRBJ1-2
V: TRBV27
size: few
DNA: TGTGCCAGCAGTCCGACACATTGGTATGGCTACACCTTC
CDR3: CASSPTHWYGYTF

D: NA
J: TRBJ1-4
V: TRBV28
size: few
DNA: TGTGCCAGCAGTCGACGGCAGGAGGCGGTGTTTTTT
CDR3: CASSRRQEAVFF

D: NA
J: TRBJ1-6
V: TRBV18
size: NA
DNA: TGTGCCAGCTCACCCCTCATGAAGCGGGACAAGGATTCACCCCTCCACTTT
CDR3: CASSPLMKRDKDSPLHF

D: NA
J: TRBJ1-1
V: TRBV5-4
size: few
DNA: TGTGCCAGCAGCTTGGGAGTGAACACTGAAGCTTTCTTT
CDR3: CASSLGVNTEAFF

D: NA
J: TRBJ1-3
V: TRBV11-2
size: NA
DNA: TGTGCCAGCAGTCATCAGGGGTCTGGAAACACCATATATTTT
CDR3: CASSHQGSGNTIYF

D: NA
J: TRBJ2-5
V: TRBV7-9
size: NA
DNA: TGTGCCAGCAGCCCAGACCGGGAACCAAGAGCTGAGACCCAGTACTTC
CDR3: CASSPDREPRAETQYF

D: NA
J: TRBJ2-1
V: TRBV27
size: NA
DNA: TGTGCCAGCAGTTTACAGGCCGAGGGCAATGAGCAGTTCTTC
CDR3: CASSLQAEGNEQFF

D: NA
J: TRBJ1-2
V: TRBV10-1
size: few
DNA: TGCGCCAGCAGTGAGTATATCGGCTACACCTTC
CDR3: CASSEYIGYTF

D: TRBD2
J: TRBJ2-7
V: TRBV5-4
size: NA
DNA: TGTGCCAGCAGCTTGGCCGAGCGGGGTGTCTACGAGCAGTACTTC
CDR3: CASSLAERGVYEQYF

D: TRBD1
J: TRBJ1-2
V: TRBV2
size: NA
DNA: TGTGCCAGCAGAGAGACAGGGGCAAGGCGTGGCTACACCTTC
CDR3: CASRETGARRGYTF

D: TRBD1
J: TRBJ1-2
V: TRBV19
size: NA
DNA: TGTGCCAGTACCATCAGGGGGGATCACTATGGCTACACCTTC
CDR3: CASTIRGDHYGYTF

D: NA
J: TRBJ1-4
V: TRBV2
size: once
DNA: TGTGCCAGCAGTGTAGCGGGAGGGCTGTTTTTT
CDR3: CASSVAGGLFF

D: TRBD1
J: TRBJ1-2
V: TRBV19
size: NA
DNA: TGTGCCAGTAGTACTTCCGGGACAGATAAAGTCTATGGCTACACCTTC
CDR3: CASSTSGTDKVYGYTF

D: NA
J: TRBJ2-7
V: TRBV5-5
size: NA
DNA: TGTGCCAGCAGCTTGGTCCAGGGTGGTAGGCAGTACTTC
CDR3: CASSLVQGGRQYF

D: NA
J: TRBJ1-2
V: TRBV6-1
size: once
DNA: TGTGCCAGCAGTGGAAGGGGGTCCAGTTTGTATGGCTACACCTTC
CDR3: CASSGRGSSLYGYTF

D: NA
J: TRBJ2-7
V: TRBV4-3
size: NA
DNA: TGCGCCAGCAGCCATGACGGACAGACCTACGAGCAGTACTTC
CDR3: CASSHDGQTYEQYF

D: NA
J: TRBJ2-7
V: TRBV5-1
size: NA
DNA: TGCGCCAGCAGCACAGGACAGAGGGAGCAGTACTTC
CDR3: CASSTGQREQYF

D: NA
J: TRBJ1-2
V: TRBV6-5
size: NA
DNA: TGTGCCAGCAGTAACGACAAGAACTATGGCTACACCTTC
CDR3: CASSNDKNYGYTF

D: TRBD1
J: TRBJ2-2
V: TRBV2
size: many
DNA: TGTGCCAGCAGTCTGGGACAGGGGTATGGGGAGCTGTTTTTT
CDR3: CASSLGQGYGELFF

D: NA
J: TRBJ2-5
V: TRBV6-1
size: once
DNA: TGTGCCAGCAGTGCCCCACGGGGATATCAAGAGACCCAGTACTTC
CDR3: CASSAPRGYQETQYF

D: NA
J: TRBJ2-6
V: TRBV7-6
size: NA
DNA: TGTGCCAGCAGCCGCTCCGGGACTGGGGCCAACGTCCTGACTTTT
CDR3: CASSRSGTGANVLTF

D: TRBD2
J: TRBJ2-7
V: TRBV13
size: NA
DNA: TGTGCCAGCAGGTCTCGCGGGGGTTCCTACGAGCAGTACTTC
CDR3: CASRSRGGSYEQYF

D: TRBD1
J: TRBJ2-2
V: TRBV5-1
size: NA
DNA: TGCGCCAGCAGCCCGGACAGGGTCAAAACCGGGGAGCTGTTTTTT
CDR3: CASSPDRVKTGELFF

D: NA
J: TRBJ1-2
V: TRBV4-1
size: NA
DNA: TGCGCCAGCAGAGGGGACATCTCCTATGGCTACACCTTC
CDR3: CASRGDISYGYTF

D: NA
J: TRBJ1-1
V: TRBV2
size: NA
DNA: TGTGCCAGCAGTGACAGGTCTGAAGCTTTCTTT
CDR3: CASSDRSEAFF

D: NA
J: TRBJ2-2
V: TRBV7-6
size: NA
DNA: TGTGCCAGCAGCTCTGATCGGGGATACGGGGAGCTGTTTTTT
CDR3: CASSSDRGYGELFF

D: NA
J: TRBJ1-1
V: TRBV9
size: NA
DNA: TGTGCCAGCAGCCCTCGGGGGGGGGATACTTTTGAAGCTTTCTTT
CDR3: CASSPRGGDTFEAFF

D: NA
J: TRBJ1-2
V: TRBV7-2
size: NA
DNA: TGTGCCAGCAGTCCAGTTAACTATGGCTACACCTTC
CDR3: CASSPVNYGYTF

D: TRBD1
J: TRBJ1-2
V: TRBV7-2
size: NA
DNA: TGTGCCAGCAGCAAGCCCAGGGGGCTGAACTATGGCTACACCTTC
CDR3: CASSKPRGLNYGYTF

D: TRBD2
J: TRBJ2-2
V: TRBV10-2
size: NA
DNA: TGCGCCAGCAGTAGCGGGGGGGCAAGGACCGGGGAGCTGTTTTTT
CDR3: CASSSGGARTGELFF

D: NA
J: TRBJ1-4
V: TRBV5-1
size: NA
DNA: TGCGCCAGCAGCTTGCGGGATGATGAAAAACTGTTTTTT
CDR3: CASSLRDDEKLFF

D: TRBD1
J: TRBJ1-2
V: TRBV10-3
size: once
DNA: TGTGCCATCAGTGATCATGGACAGGACTATGGCTACACCTTC
CDR3: CAISDHGQDYGYTF

D: NA
J: TRBJ1-5
V: TRBV4-1
size: once
DNA: TGCGCCAGCAGCACACGAGGGCAGGGGATTTCTTATCAGCCCCAGCATTTT
CDR3: CASSTRGQGISYQPQHF

D: NA
J: TRBJ2-6
V: TRBV7-3
size: NA
DNA: TGTGCCAGCAGCTTAAAAACACCGGGGGTTGGGGCCAACGTCCTGACTTTC
CDR3: CASSLKTPGVGANVLTF